The 13 T cell receptor beta chains below were found in one sample sequenced in a study of blood T cell repertoires in COVID-19. The table came from immunoSEQ multiplex PCR; TCRdb's copy has only in-frame clones and leaves some out. Of 150,000 to 200,000 clones detected, roughly 80% appear once; the ten largest clones hold around 2.1%. The material sequenced was peripheral blood. The receptors derive from a woman aged 80 or over with acute or convalescent COVID-19.

This rearrangement joins TRBV30 to TRBJ2-7, with 7 positions matching TRBD2. V shed 0 bases and J 3 bases; nucleotides not matched to a gene: 5. CDR1 is GTSNPN, CDR2 SVGIG, per germline (reference sequence). This CDR3 contains 14 residues. In DNA form, the CDR3 reads TGTGCCTGGAGTGTTGGGGGGGATAGCTACGAGCAGTACTTC. Translation gives CAWSVGGDSYEQYF.

The V gene is TRBV7-2, the J gene TRBJ2-5, with 14 bases identical to TRBD2. Per germline, CDR1 SGHTA and CDR2 FQGNSA. CDR3 size: 16 residues. With 5 bases clipped from V and 5 bases from J, the junction kept 7 bases outside the gene matches. CDR3 sequence reads: CASSPLRTSGGETQYF. In DNA, the CDR3 is TGTGCCAGCAGCCCCCTCCGGACTAGCGGGGGGGAGACCCAGTACTTC.

This clone is a singleton in its sample. The gene calls are TRBV5-4 and TRBJ1-2; 8 bases map to TRBD1. This CDR3 spans 16 amino acids. V was clipped by 2 bases and J by 5 bases; unmatched bases: 11. CDR1 is SGHNT, CDR2 YYREEE, per germline (reference sequence). CDR3 sequence reads: CASSFARGLEDYGYTF. The CDR3 DNA is TGTGCCAGCAGCTTTGCCAGGGGGCTAGAAGATTATGGCTACACCTTC.

This chain joins TRBV20-1 and TRBJ2-1, with D unclear. Per germline, CDR1 DFQATT and CDR2 SNEGSKA (reference sequence). CDR3 size: 11 residues. V lost 6 bases and J 8 bases, leaving 11 bases between the germline ends. The CDR3 is CSAREAYEQFF. CDR3 nucleotides: TGCAGTGCCCGCGAGGCATATGAGCAGTTCTTC.

The chain is built from TRBV3-1 (or the pseudogene TRBV3-2) and TRBJ1-1, with no clear D. The CDR3 is 15 amino acids. Germline values: CDR1 LGHDT, CDR2 YNNKEL (reference sequence). The V end was cut by 6 bases, the J end by 2 bases, with 16 bases between. CDR3 DNA: TGTGCCAGCAGTCATTCATTAACAGTTAACACTGAAGCTTTCTTT. It codes for CASSHSLTVNTEAFF.

This clone came up once. The rearrangement uses TRBV5-1 and TRBJ2-5; D gene unclear. Trimming stripped 0 bases from V and 1 base from J, with 7 bases between. Germline CDR1 is SGHRS and CDR2 is YFSETQ. The CDR3 has 14 residues. The CDR3 loop reads CASSLAPSQETQYF. CDR3 nucleotide sequence: TGCGCCAGCAGCTTGGCCCCCAGCCAAGAGACCCAGTACTTC.

The chain is built from TRBV10-3 and TRBJ1-2; TRBD1 might be the D (6 bases). V was shortened by 4 bases and J by 14 bases, with 17 bases between the two germline ends. The length of the CDR3 is 12 residues. Germline V CDR1 and CDR2: ENHRY, SYGVKD. The CDR3 bases are TGTGCCATCAGTGCAACGACAGGTGGATCAACCTTC. It encodes CAISATTGGSTF.

This chain connects TRBV6-5 to TRBJ1-5, with D perhaps TRBD1 (6 bases). Germline V gene sequence: CDR1 MNHEY, CDR2 SVGAGI. The CDR3 is made up of 15 amino acids. The V gene lost 5 bases and the J gene lost 4 bases, with 15 bases spanning the gap. CDR3 loop: CASSHRVGRNQPQHF. The CDR3 nucleotides read TGTGCCAGCAGTCACAGGGTGGGTCGGAATCAGCCCCAGCATTTT.

The chain has TRBV20-1 and TRBJ2-7; tentative D call: TRBD2 (6 bases). The germline CDR1 and CDR2 sequences are DFQATT and SNEGSKA (reference sequence). This CDR3 is built from 11 residues. V lost 5 bases, J lost 7 bases, and 12 bases lay in between. The DNA for the CDR3 is TGCAGTGCTCAAGGGACTGGAGAGCAGTACTTC. This codes for CSAQGTGEQYF.

J is TRBJ1-6 and V is TRBV7-2, with 9 bases identical to TRBD1. V shed 3 bases, J shed 3 bases, and the junction held 6 bases outside the gene matches. The germline gives CDR1 SGHTA, CDR2 FQGNSA. The CDR3 runs to 17 residues. The CDR3 DNA reads TGTGCCAGCAGCTTGTCCGGGACAGGGAGCTATAATTCACCCCTCCACTTT. It yields the protein CASSLSGTGSYNSPLHF. Combining the CDR3 with reference TRBV7-2 and TRBJ1-6 gives the whole variable domain GAGVSQSPSNKVTEKGKDVELRCDPISGHTALYWYRQSLGQGLEFLIYFQGNSAPDKSGLPSDRFSAERTGGSVSTLTIQRTQQEDSAVYLCASSLSGTGSYNSPLHFGNGTRLTVT.

This clone is a singleton in its sample. V usage is TRBV6-5 and J usage is TRBJ1-5; D is unclear. With 4 bases removed from V and 0 bases from J, the gap between germline ends came to 10 bases. Germline assignment: CDR1 MNHEY and CDR2 SVGAGI. The CDR3 is 15 amino acids. CDR3 residues: CASSLHGLSNQPQHF. DNA for the CDR3: TGTGCCAGCAGTTTGCATGGACTTAGCAATCAGCCCCAGCATTTT.

The chain links TRBV6-1 to TRBJ1-5; 9 bases map to TRBD1. This CDR3 is built from 17 residues. V shed 4 bases and J 7 bases; nucleotides not matched to a gene: 14. Germline CDR1 MNHNS, CDR2 SASEGT. In DNA form, the CDR3 reads TGTGCCAGCAGTGGGTCGGACAGGGGTGGTATATGGCAGCCCCAGCATTTT. Its translation is CASSGSDRGGIWQPQHF.

The genes are TRBV9 and TRBJ1-5; D perhaps matches TRBD1 (5 bases). CDR1 SGDLS and CDR2 YYNGEE come from the germline V gene. V lost 4 bases and J lost 4, with 9 bases in between. CDR3 length: 13 residues. The CDR3 nucleotides are TGTGCCAGCAGCAGGGGCCAAAATCAGCCCCAGCATTTT. This translates into CASSRGQNQPQHF. The full variable domain, with the rest looked up from reference TRBV9 and TRBJ1-5, is DSGVTQTPKHLITATGQRVTLRCSPRSGDLSVYWYQQSLDQGLQFLIQYYNGEERAKGNILERFSAQQFPDLHSELNLSSLELGDSALYFCASSRGQNQPQHFGDGTRLSIL.